This T cell receptor beta chain was found in a study of blood T cell repertoires in COVID-19. The CDR3 consists of 16 residues. CDR1 and CDR2 (germline): KGHDR, SFDVKD. V lost 7 bases, J lost 3 bases, and 9 bases stayed unmatched. Sequencing was performed with immunoSEQ multiplex PCR; in TCRdb, only in-frame clones are kept and a portion is missing. In the table there are over 45,000 clones, less than 85% of which are singletons. V usage is TRBV24-1 and J usage is TRBJ2-5; 11 nucleotides line up with TRBD2. The origin of this receptor is a human donor in a cohort sampled during active COVID-19. The sample taken for sequencing was peripheral blood. The CDR3 reads CATSPRLAGRKETQYF. CDR3 coding DNA: TGTGCCACCAGCCCGCGACTAGCGGGGAGGAAAGAGACCCAGTACTTC.